This TCR beta chain was obtained from a study of neoadjuvant anti-PD-1 for oral cavity cancer. Study overall: Patients mostly received three to four biweekly nivolumab doses at 3 mg/kg before surgery. Non-progressing patients received a fourth nivolumab dose near day 43, then surgery on days 50-56.

V lost 4 bases, J lost 6 bases, and 9 bases stayed unmatched. This CDR3 contains 14 residues. Germline CDR1 and CDR2: SGHTA and FQGNSA. Stage II-IVA oral cavity squamous cell carcinoma was new and untreated by systemic or radiation therapy. This clone was seen more than once but under ten times. PBMC libraries mostly used around 0.5 ug of input genomic DNA, with six replicates per sample. Assay used: immunoSEQ multiplex PCR; TCRdb lists only in-frame clones, some missing. Of fewer than 40,000 clones detected, about 87% appear once; the ten largest clones hold 3% to 4%. This chain links TRBV7-2 with TRBJ2-7; TRBD1 matches at 7 bases. The TCR comes from a person between 35 and 79 years old with oral cavity squamous cell carcinoma. The material sequenced was PBMCs, taken before nivolumab (anti-PD-1) treatment. The CDR3 region has the DNA TGTGCCAGCAGCTCCCCGGGACAGCCAACCGAGCAGTACTTC. Its translation is CASSSPGQPTEQYF.